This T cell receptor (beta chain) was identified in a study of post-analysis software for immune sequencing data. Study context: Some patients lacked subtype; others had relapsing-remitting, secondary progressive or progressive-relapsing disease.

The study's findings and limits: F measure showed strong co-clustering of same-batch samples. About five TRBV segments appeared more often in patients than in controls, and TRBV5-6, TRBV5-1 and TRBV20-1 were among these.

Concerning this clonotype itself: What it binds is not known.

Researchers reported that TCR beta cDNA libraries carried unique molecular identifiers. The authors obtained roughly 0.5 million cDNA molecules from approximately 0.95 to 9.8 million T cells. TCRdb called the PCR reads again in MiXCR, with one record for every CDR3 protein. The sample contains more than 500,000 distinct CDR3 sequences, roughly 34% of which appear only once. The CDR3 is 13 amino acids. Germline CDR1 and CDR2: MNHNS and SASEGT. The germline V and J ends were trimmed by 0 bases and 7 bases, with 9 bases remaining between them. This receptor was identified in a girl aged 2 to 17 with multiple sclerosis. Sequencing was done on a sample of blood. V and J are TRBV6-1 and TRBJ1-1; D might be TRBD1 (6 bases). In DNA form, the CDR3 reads TGTGCCAGCAGTGAAGCGCCACAGGGTGAAGCTTTCTTT. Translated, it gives CASSEAPQGEAFF.